This T cell receptor beta chain emerged from a study of control samples from healthy donors and cancer patients. CDR1 and CDR2 (germline): SGHNT, YYREEE (reference sequence). The V and J ends lost 4 bases and 9 bases, in that order; junction bases with no gene match: 7. CDR3 length equals 14 residues. Clones were sequenced by immunoSEQ multiplex PCR, and TCRdb holds only the in-frame ones, with some missing. The table lists 150,000 or so clones, approximately 93% of them singletons. The source of this sequence is a young man in good health. Input material: blood. The chain has TRBV5-4 and TRBJ1-6, with 7 bases that match TRBD1. CDR3 in DNA: TGTGCCAGCAGCCCGGGACAGTTCCCTTCACCCCTCCACTTT. Translation gives CASSPGQFPSPLHF.